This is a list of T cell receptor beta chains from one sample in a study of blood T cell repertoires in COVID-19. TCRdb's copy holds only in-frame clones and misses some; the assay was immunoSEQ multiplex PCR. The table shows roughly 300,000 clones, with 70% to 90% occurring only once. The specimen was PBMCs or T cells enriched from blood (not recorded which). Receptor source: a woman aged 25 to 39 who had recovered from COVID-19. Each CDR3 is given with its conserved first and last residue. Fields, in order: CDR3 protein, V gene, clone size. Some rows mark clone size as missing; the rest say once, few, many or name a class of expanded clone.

CDR3aa: CASSFSGGREKLFF
v_gene: TRBV28
abundance: .

CDR3aa: CASSLVGPGSDGYTF
v_gene: TRBV5-6
abundance: once

CDR3aa: CASSLWTENTEAFF
v_gene: TRBV3-1/TRBV3-2
abundance: .

CDR3aa: CASSPIVGQSSGNTIYF
v_gene: TRBV6-6
abundance: .

CDR3aa: CAWTQKEDRGWSPLHF
v_gene: TRBV30
abundance: .

CDR3aa: CASSYLHEQFF
v_gene: TRBV6-5
abundance: .

CDR3aa: CAWRPVSGRSSGNTIYF
v_gene: TRBV30
abundance: .

CDR3aa: CASSQGAGGVYGYTF
v_gene: TRBV3-1/TRBV3-2
abundance: .

CDR3aa: CASSLVARGADTQYF
v_gene: TRBV5-1
abundance: .

CDR3aa: CASSLQTGTGVNEKLFF
v_gene: TRBV5-1
abundance: .

CDR3aa: CAWSVPGQGGYEQYF
v_gene: TRBV30
abundance: few

CDR3aa: CASSFTGLAISYEQYF
v_gene: TRBV28
abundance: .

CDR3aa: CASSQGLAGGNTGELFF
v_gene: TRBV7-7
abundance: .

CDR3aa: CASSLGSTYEQYF
v_gene: TRBV27
abundance: .

CDR3aa: CASSPLGQGDHYEQYF
v_gene: TRBV18
abundance: .

CDR3aa: CASSPSVDRVNQPQHF
v_gene: TRBV18
abundance: .

CDR3aa: CASSARDRGLNEQYF
v_gene: TRBV27
abundance: .

CDR3aa: CASRTGGSNQPQHF
v_gene: TRBV6-5
abundance: .

CDR3aa: CSVGGTGPRDTQYF
v_gene: TRBV29-1
abundance: .

CDR3aa: CASSITGNYGYTF
v_gene: TRBV19
abundance: .

CDR3aa: CSVEGGLAGVNEQFF
v_gene: TRBV29-1
abundance: .

CDR3aa: CASSTRDRGLGEQYF
v_gene: TRBV6-5
abundance: once

CDR3aa: CASNKQGRGDTEAFF
v_gene: TRBV6-5
abundance: .

CDR3aa: CASSTRTATNEKLFF
v_gene: TRBV6-5
abundance: .

CDR3aa: CASSLQGTTDTQYF
v_gene: TRBV5-6
abundance: .

CDR3aa: CASRKPTGHYLSKNTEAFF
v_gene: TRBV10-1
abundance: .

CDR3aa: CASSLGTGNNQPQHF
v_gene: TRBV7-6
abundance: .